This T cell receptor beta chain was recorded in a study of control samples from healthy donors and cancer patients (dated by TCRdb to 2020 to 2021). A note on this clone: Its antigen is still unknown. Per-base qualities were not stored, and no clone one base away is much larger.

There are 15 amino acids in the CDR3, from cysteine to phenylalanine inclusive. The sequence is cut down to CDR3 DNA, 45 bases in frame from base 1. V is cut by 2 bases and J by 4 bases, and the space between the germline ends is 12 bases. Sequences SGHRS (CDR1) and YFSETQ (CDR2) are obtained from the germline V gene. Library creation used the immunoSEQ multiplex PCR assay. The table comes from immuneACCESS by way of TCRdb, which keeps in-frame sequences with V and J called. Part of the clones is missing from these tables; in studies checked, under half for an unresolved V gene and the rest for unknown reasons. This sample holds some 130,000 clones; roughly 90% were observed only once. The ten largest clonotypes hold around 2.1% of the sample.

This sequence was found in a woman in her forties or fifties in good health. Source material: blood. The chain was built from TRBV5-1 and TRBJ1-4; possibly the D gene is TRBD1, per 6 matching bases. CDR3 sequence: CASSFQAGDNEKLFF. The DNA sequence is given as TGCGCCAGCAGCTTCCAGGCAGGGGATAATGAAAAACTGTTTTTT.